This section outlines one TCR beta chain sequence together with its context. What it recognizes is unknown. The V and J ends lost 0 bases and 8 bases, in that order; junction bases with no gene match: 4. The CDR3 loop spans 13 amino acids. Germline V gene data show CDR1 as MNHEY and CDR2 as SVGAGI. The sample is drawn from a study of radiotherapy plus CTLA-4 blockade in lung cancer. Broader study findings: Together with interferon-beta, which increased in serum after radiation, early dynamic changes in blood T cell clones were reportedly the best predictors of response.

Here immunoSEQ multiplex PCR was the method, and the copy in TCRdb shows in-frame clones only, minus some. Of about 31,000 clones detected, roughly 80% appear once; the ten largest clones hold 6.5% to 8.5%. The chain carries TRBV6-5 and TRBJ2-7; 7 bases fit TRBD1. This specimen consisted of peripheral blood, obtained from a patient treated with radiotherapy plus ipilimumab. The clonotype originates from a human donor with non-small cell lung cancer who had stable disease on radiotherapy plus ipilimumab. The CDR3 region is CASSYSKGAQQYV. In DNA form, the CDR3 reads TGTGCCAGCAGTTACTCGAAGGGGGCGCAGCAGTACGTC.